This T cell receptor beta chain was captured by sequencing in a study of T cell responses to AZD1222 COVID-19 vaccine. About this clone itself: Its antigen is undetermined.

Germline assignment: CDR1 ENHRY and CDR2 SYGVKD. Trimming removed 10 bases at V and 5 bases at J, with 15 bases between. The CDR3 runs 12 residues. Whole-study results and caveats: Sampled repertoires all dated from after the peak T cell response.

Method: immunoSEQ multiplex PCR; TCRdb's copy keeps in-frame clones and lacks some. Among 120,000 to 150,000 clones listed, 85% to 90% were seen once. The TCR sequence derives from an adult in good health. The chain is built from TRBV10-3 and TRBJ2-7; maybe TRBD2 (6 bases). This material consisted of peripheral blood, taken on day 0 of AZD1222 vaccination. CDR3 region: CATGGVKDEQYF. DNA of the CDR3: TGTGCCACCGGAGGGGTGAAGGACGAGCAGTACTTC.